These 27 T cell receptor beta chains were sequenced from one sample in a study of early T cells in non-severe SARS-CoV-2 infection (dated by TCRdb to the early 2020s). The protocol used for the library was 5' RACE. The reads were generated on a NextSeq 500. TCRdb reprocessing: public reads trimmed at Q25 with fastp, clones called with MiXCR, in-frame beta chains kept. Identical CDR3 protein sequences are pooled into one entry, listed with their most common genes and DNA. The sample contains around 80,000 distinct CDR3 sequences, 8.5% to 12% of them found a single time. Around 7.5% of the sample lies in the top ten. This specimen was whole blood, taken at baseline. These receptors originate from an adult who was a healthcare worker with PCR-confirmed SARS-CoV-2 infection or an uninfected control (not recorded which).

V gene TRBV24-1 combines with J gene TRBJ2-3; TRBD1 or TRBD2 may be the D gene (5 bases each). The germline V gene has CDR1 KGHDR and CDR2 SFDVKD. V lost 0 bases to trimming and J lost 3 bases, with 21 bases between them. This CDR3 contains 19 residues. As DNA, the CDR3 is TGTGCCACCAGTGATTTGAAGGACCGCGAGGGGAGAGGGACAGATACGCAGTATTTT. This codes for CATSDLKDREGRGTDTQYF.

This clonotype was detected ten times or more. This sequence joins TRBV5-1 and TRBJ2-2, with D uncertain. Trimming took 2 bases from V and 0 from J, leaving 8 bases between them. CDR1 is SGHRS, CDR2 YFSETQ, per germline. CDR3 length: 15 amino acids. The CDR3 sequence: CASSFDGSNTGELFF. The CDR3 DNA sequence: TGCGCCAGCAGCTTCGATGGGTCGAACACCGGGGAGCTGTTTTTT.

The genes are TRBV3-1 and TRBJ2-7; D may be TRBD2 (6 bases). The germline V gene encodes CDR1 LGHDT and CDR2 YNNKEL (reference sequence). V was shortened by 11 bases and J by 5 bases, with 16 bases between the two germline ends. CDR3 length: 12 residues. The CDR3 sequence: CAARGRSNEQYF. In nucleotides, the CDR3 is TGTGCCGCACGGGGGAGATCCAACGAGCAGTACTTC.

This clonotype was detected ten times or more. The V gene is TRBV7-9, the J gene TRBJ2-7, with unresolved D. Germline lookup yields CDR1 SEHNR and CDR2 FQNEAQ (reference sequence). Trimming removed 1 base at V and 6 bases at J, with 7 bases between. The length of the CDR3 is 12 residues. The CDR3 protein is CASSLDLSEQYF. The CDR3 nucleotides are TGTGCCAGCAGCTTAGACCTCTCCGAGCAGTACTTC.

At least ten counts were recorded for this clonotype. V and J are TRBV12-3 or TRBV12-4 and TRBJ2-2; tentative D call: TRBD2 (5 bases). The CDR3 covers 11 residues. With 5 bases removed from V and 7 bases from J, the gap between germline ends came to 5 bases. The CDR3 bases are TGTGCCAGCAGTCGGGGCGGGGAGCTGTTTTTT. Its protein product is CASSRGGELFF.

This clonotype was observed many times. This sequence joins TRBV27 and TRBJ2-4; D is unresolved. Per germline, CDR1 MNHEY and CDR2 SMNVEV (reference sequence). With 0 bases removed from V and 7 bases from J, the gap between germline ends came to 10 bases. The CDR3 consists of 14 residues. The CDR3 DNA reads TGTGCCAGCAGTTTATCCACAGCTACCAACATTCAGTACTTC. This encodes CASSLSTATNIQYF.

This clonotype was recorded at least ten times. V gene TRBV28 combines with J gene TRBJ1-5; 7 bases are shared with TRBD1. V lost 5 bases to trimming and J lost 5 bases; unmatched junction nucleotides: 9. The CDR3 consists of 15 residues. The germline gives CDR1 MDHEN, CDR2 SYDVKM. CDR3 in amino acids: CASSPLLGGDQPQHF. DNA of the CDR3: TGTGCCAGCAGTCCTCTTTTAGGGGGCGATCAGCCCCAGCATTTT. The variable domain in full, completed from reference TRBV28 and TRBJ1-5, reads DVKVTQSSRYLVKRTGEKVFLECVQDMDHENMFWYRQDPGLGLRLIYFSYDVKMKEKGDIPEGYSVSREKKERFSLILESASTNQTSMYLCASSPLLGGDQPQHFGDGTRLSIL.

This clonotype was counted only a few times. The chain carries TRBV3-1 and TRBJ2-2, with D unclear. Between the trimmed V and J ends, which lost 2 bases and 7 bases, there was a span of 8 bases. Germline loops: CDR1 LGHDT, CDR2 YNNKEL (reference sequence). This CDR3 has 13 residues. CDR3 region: CASSQRIGGELFF. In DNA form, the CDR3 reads TGTGCCAGCAGCCAAAGAATCGGCGGGGAGCTGTTTTTT.

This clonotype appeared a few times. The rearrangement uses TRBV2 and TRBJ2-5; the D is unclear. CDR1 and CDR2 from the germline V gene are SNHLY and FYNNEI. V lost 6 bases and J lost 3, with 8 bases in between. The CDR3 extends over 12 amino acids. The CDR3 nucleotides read TGTGCCAGCAGCCGGTCGAAAGAGACCCAGTACTTC. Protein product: CASSRSKETQYF.

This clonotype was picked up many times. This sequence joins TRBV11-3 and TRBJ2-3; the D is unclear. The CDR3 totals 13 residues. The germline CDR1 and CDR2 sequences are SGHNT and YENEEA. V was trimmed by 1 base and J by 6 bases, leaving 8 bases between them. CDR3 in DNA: TGTGCCAGCAGCTTAGTTAGGTCGGATACGCAGTATTTT. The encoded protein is CASSLVRSDTQYF.

The CDR3 DNA reads TGTGCCAGCAGCTTAAGTGTCGGGAACACTGAAGCTTTCTTT. Its translation: CASSLSVGNTEAFF. V usage is TRBV7-2 and J usage is TRBJ1-1; no definite D call. This CDR3 has 14 residues. Per the germline V gene, CDR1 is SGHTA and CDR2 is FQGNSA. Between the trimmed V and J ends, which lost 2 bases and 1 base, there was a span of 8 bases.

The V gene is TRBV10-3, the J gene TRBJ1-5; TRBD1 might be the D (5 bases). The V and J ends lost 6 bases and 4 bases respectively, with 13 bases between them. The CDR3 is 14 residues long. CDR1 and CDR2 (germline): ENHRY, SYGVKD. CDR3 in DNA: TGTGCCATCAGGCGGGACGGCAAGAATCAGCCCCAGCATTTT. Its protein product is CAIRRDGKNQPQHF.

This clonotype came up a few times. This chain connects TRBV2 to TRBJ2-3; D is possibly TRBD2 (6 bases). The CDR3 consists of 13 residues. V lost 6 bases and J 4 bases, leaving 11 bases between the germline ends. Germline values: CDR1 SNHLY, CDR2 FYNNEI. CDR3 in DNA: TGTGCCAGCAGGGGACTGGCCCCAGATACGCAGTATTTT. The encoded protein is CASRGLAPDTQYF.

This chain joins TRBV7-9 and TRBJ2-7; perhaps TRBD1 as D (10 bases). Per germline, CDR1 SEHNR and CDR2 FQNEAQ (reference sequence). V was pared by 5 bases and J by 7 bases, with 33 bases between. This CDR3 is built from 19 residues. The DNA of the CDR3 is TGTGCCAGCAGCCCTTCTCCAGCGGGGGGCCTGGGACAGGGGAAGGAGCAGTACTTC. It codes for CASSPSPAGGLGQGKEQYF.

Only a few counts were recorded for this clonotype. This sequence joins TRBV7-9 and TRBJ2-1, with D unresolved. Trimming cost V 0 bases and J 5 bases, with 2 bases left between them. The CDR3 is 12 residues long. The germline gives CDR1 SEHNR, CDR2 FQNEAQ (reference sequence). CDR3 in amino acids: CASSLADNEQFF. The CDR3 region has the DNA TGTGCCAGCAGCTTAGCGGACAATGAGCAGTTCTTC.

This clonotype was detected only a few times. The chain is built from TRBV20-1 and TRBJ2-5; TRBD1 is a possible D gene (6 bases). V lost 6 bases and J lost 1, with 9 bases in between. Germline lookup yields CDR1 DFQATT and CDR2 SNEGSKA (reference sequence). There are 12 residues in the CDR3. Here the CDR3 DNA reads TGCAGTGCAAGGGACATCCAAGAGACCCAGTACTTC. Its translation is CSARDIQETQYF.

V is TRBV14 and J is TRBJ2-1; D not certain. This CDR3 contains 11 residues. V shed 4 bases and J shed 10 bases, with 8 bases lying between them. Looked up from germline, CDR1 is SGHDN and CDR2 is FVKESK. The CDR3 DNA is TGTGCCAGCAGCCGACACGGGGAGCAGTTCTTC. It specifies CASSRHGEQFF.

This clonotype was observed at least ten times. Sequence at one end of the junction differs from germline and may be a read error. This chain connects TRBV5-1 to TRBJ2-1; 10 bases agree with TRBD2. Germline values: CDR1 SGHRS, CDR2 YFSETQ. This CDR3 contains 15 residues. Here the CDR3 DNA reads TGTGCCAGCAGCTTAGGACTAGCGGACTACAATGAGCAGTTCTTC. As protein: CASSLGLADYNEQFF.

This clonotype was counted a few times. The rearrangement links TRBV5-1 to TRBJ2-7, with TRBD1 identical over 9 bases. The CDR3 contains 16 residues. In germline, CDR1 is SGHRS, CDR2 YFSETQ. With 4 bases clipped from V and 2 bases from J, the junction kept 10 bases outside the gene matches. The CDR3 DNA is TGCGCCAGCAGCGAATTCTCCGGGACAGGGCCCTACGAGCAGTACTTC. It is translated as CASSEFSGTGPYEQYF.

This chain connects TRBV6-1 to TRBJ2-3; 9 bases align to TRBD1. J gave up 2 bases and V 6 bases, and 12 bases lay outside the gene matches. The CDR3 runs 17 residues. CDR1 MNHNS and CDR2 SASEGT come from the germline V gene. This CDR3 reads CASRPTPGQGLTDTQYF. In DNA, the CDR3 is TGTGCCAGCAGACCCACACCGGGACAGGGCCTCACAGATACGCAGTATTTT.

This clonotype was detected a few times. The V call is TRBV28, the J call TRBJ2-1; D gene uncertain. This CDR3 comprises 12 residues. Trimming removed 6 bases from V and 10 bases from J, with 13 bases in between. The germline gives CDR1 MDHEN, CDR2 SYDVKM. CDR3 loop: CASSTPTGEQFF. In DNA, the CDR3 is TGTGCCAGCAGCACCCCGACTGGCGAGCAGTTCTTC.

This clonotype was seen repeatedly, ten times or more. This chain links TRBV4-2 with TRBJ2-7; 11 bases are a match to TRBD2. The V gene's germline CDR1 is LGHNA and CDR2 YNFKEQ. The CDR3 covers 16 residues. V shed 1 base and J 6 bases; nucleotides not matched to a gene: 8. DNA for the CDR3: TGTGCCAGCAGCCAAGGGACAGTAGCGGGAGGGGGCGAGCAGTACTTC. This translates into CASSQGTVAGGGEQYF.

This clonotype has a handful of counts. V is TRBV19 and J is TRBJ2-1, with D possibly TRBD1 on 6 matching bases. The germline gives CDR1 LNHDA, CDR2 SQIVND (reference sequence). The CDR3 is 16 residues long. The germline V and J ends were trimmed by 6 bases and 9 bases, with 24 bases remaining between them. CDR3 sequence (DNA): TGTGCCAGTAGCCCTCGGACAGCTACCCTGGCTTCTGAGCAGTTCTTC. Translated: CASSPRTATLASEQFF. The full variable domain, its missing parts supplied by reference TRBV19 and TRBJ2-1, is DGGITQSPKYLFRKEGQNVTLSCEQNLNHDAMYWYRQDPGQGLRLIYYSQIVNDFQKGDIAEGYSVSREKKESFPLTVTSAQKNPTAFYLCASSPRTATLASEQFFGPGTRLTVL.

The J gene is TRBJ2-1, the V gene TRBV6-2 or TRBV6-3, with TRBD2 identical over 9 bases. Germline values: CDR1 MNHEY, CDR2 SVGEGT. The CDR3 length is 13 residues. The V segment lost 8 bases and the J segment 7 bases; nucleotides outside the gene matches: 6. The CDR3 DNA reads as TGTGCCAGCCGCGGGAGGGTGTGGAATGAGCAGTTCTTC. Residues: CASRGRVWNEQFF.

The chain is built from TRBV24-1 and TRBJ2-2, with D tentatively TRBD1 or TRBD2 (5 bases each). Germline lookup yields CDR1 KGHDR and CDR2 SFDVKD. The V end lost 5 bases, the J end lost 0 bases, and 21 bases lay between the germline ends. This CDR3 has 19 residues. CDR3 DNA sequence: TGTGCCACCAGTGCCGCCTCCGGGGCCGGTGCGGCGAACACCGGGGAGCTGTTTTTT. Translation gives CATSAASGAGAANTGELFF.

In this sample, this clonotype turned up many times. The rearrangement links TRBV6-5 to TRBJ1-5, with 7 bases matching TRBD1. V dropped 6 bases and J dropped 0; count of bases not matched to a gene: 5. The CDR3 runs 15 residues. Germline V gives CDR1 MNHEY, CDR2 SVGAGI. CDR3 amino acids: CASRLTGNSNQPQHF. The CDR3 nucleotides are TGTGCCAGCAGACTGACAGGGAATAGCAATCAGCCCCAGCATTTT.

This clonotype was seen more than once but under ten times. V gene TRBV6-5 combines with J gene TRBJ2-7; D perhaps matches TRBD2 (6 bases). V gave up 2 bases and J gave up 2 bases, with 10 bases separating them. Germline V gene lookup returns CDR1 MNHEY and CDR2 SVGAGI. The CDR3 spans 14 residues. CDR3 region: CASSYRGGAYEQYF. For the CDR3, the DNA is TGTGCCAGCAGTTACCGTGGAGGGGCCTACGAGCAGTACTTC.